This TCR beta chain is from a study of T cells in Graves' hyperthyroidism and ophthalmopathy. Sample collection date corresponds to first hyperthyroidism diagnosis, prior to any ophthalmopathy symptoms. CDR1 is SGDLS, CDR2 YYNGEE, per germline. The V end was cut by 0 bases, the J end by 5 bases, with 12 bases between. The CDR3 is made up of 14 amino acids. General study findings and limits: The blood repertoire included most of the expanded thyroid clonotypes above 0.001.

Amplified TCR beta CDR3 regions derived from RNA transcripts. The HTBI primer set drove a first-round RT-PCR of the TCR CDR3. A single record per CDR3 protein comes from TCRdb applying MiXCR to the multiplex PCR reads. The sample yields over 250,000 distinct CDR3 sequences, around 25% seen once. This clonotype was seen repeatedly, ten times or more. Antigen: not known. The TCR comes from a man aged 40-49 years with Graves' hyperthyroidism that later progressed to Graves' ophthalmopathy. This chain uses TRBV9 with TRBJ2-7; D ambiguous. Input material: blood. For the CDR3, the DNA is TGTGCCAGCAGCGTAGAGGATCGCCTGGACGAGCAGTACTTC. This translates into CASSVEDRLDEQYF.